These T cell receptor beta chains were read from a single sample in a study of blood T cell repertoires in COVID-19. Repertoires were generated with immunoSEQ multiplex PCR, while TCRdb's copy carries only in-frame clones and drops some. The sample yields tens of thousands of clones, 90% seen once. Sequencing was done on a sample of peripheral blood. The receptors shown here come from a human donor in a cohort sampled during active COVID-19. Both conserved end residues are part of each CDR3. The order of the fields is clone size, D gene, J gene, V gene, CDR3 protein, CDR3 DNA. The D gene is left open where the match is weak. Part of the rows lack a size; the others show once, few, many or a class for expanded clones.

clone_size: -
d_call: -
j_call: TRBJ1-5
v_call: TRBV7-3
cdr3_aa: CASSSPWELGGQPQHF
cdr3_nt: TGTGCCAGCAGCTCCCCCTGGGAGTTGGGGGGTCAGCCCCAGCATTTT

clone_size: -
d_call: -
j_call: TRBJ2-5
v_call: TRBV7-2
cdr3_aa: CASSSQTGTPKETQYF
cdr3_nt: TGTGCCAGCAGCTCGCAGACCGGGACACCAAAAGAGACCCAGTACTTC

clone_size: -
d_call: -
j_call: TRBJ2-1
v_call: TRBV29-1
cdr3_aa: CSGNVGLNYNEQFF
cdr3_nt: TGCAGCGGGAACGTTGGACTAAACTACAATGAGCAGTTCTTC

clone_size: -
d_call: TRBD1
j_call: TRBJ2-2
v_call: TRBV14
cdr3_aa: CASSPPDRTSNTGELFF
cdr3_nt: TGTGCCAGCAGCCCGCCGGACAGGACCTCGAACACCGGGGAGCTGTTTTTT

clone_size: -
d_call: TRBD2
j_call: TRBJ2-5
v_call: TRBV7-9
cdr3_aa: CASSTGGTAIIRETQYF
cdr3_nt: TGTGCCAGCAGCACGGGAGGAACAGCCATTATTAGGGAGACCCAGTACTTC

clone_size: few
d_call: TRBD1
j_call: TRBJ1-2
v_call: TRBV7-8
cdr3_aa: CASSSAGTVNYGYTF
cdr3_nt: TGTGCCAGCTCCTCCGCCGGGACAGTAAACTATGGCTACACCTTC

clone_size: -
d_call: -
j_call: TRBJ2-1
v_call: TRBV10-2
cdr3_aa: CASSEDRGSSYNEQFF
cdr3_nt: TGCGCCAGCAGTGAGGATAGGGGTAGCTCCTACAATGAGCAGTTCTTC

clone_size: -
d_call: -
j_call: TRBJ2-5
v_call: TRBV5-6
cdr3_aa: CASCGGPRETQYF
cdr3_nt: TGTGCCAGCTGTGGGGGCCCACGGGAGACCCAGTACTTC

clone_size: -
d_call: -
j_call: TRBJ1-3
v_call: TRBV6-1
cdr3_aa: CASSEVGARNTIYF
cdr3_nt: TGTGCCAGCAGTGAAGTGGGGGCGAGAAACACCATATATTTT

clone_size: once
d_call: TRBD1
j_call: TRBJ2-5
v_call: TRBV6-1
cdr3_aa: CASSDLKRDSQETQYF
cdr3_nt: TGTGCCAGCAGTGACTTAAAACGGGACAGCCAAGAGACCCAGTACTTC

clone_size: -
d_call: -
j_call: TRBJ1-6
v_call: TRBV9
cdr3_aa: CASSPKTGQDSPLHF
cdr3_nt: TGTGCCAGCAGCCCAAAGACAGGCCAGGACTCACCCCTCCACTTT

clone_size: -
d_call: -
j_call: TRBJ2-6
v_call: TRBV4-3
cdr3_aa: CASSHRSGANVLTF
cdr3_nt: TGCGCCAGCAGCCACAGGTCTGGGGCCAACGTCCTGACTTTC

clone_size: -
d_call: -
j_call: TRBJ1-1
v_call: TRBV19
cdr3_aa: CASQGTEAFF
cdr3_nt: TGTGCCAGCCAGGGAACTGAAGCTTTCTTT

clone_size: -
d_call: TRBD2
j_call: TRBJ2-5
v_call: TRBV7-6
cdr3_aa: CASSFLASGSLWETQYF
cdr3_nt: TGTGCCAGCAGCTTTTTGGCTAGCGGGTCCCTCTGGGAGACCCAGTACTTC

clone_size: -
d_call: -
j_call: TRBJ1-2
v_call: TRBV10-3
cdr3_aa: CAISARTNYGYTF
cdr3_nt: TGTGCCATCAGTGCTAGGACTAACTATGGCTACACCTTC

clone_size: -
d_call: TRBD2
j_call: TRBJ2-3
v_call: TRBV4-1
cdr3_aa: CASSQDLGLAGSDTQYF
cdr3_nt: TGCGCCAGCAGCCAAGATCTTGGACTAGCGGGATCTGATACGCAGTATTTT

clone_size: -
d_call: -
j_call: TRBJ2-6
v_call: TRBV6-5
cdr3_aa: CASSSSSGANVLTF
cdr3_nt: TGTGCCAGCAGTTCGTCCTCTGGGGCCAACGTCCTGACTTTC

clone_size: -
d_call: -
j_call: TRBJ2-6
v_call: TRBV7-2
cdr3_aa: CASSLEAGDISGANVLTF
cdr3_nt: TGTGCCAGCAGCTTAGAGGCAGGGGACATCTCTGGGGCCAACGTCCTGACTTTC

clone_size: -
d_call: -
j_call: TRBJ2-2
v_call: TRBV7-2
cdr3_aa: CASGPGELFF
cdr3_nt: TGTGCCAGCGGCCCTGGGGAGCTGTTTTTT

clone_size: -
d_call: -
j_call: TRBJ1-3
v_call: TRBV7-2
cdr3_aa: CASSLVSRATGNTIYF
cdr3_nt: TGTGCCAGCAGCCTTGTATCCAGGGCGACTGGAAACACCATATATTTT

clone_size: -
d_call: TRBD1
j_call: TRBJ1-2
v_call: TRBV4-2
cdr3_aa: CASSPGQGGHGYTF
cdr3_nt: TGTGCCAGCAGCCCGGGACAGGGAGGACATGGCTACACCTTC

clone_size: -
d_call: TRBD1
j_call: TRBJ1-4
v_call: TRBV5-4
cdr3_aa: CASSRQGVEEKLFF
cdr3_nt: TGTGCCAGCAGCAGACAGGGGGTGGAGGAAAAACTGTTTTTT

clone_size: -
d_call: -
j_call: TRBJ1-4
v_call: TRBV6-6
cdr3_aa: CASSYSADEKLFF
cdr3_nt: TGTGCCAGCAGTTACTCCGCGGATGAAAAACTGTTTTTT

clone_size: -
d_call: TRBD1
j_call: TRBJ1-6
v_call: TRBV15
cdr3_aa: CATSNPRAGTDSYNSPLHF
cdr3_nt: TGTGCCACCAGCAACCCCCGAGCAGGGACAGATTCCTATAATTCACCCCTCCACTTT

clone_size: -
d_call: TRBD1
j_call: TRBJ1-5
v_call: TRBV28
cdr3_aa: CASLTGGSNQPQHF
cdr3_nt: TGTGCCAGCCTAACAGGGGGAAGCAATCAGCCCCAGCATTTT

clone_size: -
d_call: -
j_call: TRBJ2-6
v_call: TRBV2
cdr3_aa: CATRGLRGANVLTF
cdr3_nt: TGTGCCACTCGAGGGCTTCGGGGGGCCAACGTCCTGACTTTC

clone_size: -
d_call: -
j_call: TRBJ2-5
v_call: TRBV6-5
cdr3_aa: CASSWGQETQYF
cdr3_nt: TGTGCCAGCAGCTGGGGGCAGGAGACCCAGTACTTC

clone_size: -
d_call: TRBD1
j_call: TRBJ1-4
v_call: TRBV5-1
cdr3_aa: CASRIGGDREKLFF
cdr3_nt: TGCGCCAGCAGGATCGGCGGGGACAGAGAAAAACTGTTTTTT

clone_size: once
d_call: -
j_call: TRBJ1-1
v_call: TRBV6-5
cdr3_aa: CASSLAGSHTEAFF
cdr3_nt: TGTGCCAGCAGTTTGGCCGGGTCCCACACTGAAGCTTTCTTT

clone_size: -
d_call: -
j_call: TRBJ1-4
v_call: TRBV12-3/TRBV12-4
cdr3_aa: CASGRGEKLFF
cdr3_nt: TGTGCCAGCGGGAGAGGTGAAAAACTGTTTTTT

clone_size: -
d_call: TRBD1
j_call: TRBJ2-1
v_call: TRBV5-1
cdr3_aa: CASSFGTGTGADNEQFF
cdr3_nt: TGCGCCAGCAGCTTCGGTACCGGGACAGGGGCGGACAATGAGCAGTTCTTC

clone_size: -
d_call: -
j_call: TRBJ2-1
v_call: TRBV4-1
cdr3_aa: CASSQVVTTSSYNEQFF
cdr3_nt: TGCGCCAGCAGCCAAGTCGTCACCACCAGCTCCTACAATGAGCAGTTCTTC

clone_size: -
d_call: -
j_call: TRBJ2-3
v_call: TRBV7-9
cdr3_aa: CASSLVPGLTDTQYF
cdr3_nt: TGTGCCAGCAGCTTAGTTCCGGGACTCACAGATACGCAGTATTTT

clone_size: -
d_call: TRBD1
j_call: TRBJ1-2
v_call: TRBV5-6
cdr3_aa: CASSRDSTNYGYTF
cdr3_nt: TGTGCCAGCAGTCGGGACAGCACTAACTATGGCTACACCTTC

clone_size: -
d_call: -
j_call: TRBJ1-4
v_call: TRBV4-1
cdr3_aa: CASSRIRVDNEKLFF
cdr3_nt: TGCGCCAGCAGCCGAATCAGGGTAGACAATGAAAAACTGTTTTTT

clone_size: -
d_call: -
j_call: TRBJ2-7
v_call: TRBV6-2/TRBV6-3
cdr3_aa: CASSFLRGYLSSYEQYF
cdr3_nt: TGTGCCAGCAGTTTTTTGCGGGGCTACTTATCCTCCTACGAGCAGTACTTC

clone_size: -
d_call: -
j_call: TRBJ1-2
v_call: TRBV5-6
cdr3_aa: CASSLIGSHTF
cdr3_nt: TGTGCCAGCAGCTTGATCGGGAGCCACACCTTC

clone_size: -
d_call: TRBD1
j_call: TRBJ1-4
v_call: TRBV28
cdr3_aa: CATRRDRPRTNEKLFF
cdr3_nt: TGTGCCACCCGCCGGGACAGGCCACGGACTAATGAAAAACTGTTTTTT

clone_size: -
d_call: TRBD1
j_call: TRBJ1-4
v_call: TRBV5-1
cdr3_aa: CASSYRDSQNEKLFF
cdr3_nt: TGCGCCAGCAGCTACCGGGACAGTCAAAATGAAAAACTGTTTTTT

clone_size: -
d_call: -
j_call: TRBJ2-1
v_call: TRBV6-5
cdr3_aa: CASSYGADNEQFF
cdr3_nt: TGTGCCAGCAGTTACGGGGCGGACAATGAGCAGTTCTTC

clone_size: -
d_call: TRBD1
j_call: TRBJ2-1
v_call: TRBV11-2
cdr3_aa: CASSSNGQGVIWMVEQFF
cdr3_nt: TGTGCCAGCAGCTCAAACGGACAGGGGGTAATTTGGATGGTTGAGCAGTTCTTC

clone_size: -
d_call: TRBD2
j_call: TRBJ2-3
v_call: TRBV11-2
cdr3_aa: CASSSSPSAGGRTDTQYF
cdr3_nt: TGTGCCAGCAGCTCCTCCCCGAGTGCGGGAGGGCGCACAGATACGCAGTATTTT

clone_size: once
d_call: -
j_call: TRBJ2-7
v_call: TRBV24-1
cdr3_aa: CATSDHSGDYYEQYF
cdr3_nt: TGTGCCACCAGTGATCACTCCGGAGACTACTACGAGCAGTACTTC

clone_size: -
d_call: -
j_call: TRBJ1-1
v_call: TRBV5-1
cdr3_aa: CASHSTANTEAFF
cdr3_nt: TGCGCCAGCCACTCCACAGCGAACACTGAAGCTTTCTTT

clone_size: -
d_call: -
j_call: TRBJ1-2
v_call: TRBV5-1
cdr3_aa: CASSLEGAGYTF
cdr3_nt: TGCGCCAGCAGCTTGGAAGGGGCCGGCTACACCTTC

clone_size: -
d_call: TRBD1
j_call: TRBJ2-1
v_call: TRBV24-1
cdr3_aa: CATSPLGQGDVNEQFF
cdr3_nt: TGTGCCACCAGTCCCCTGGGACAGGGCGATGTGAATGAGCAGTTCTTC

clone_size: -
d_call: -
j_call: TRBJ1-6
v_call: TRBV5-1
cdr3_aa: CASSSDGQVPNSPLHF
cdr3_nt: TGCGCCAGCAGCTCCGACGGTCAGGTTCCGAATTCACCCCTCCACTTT

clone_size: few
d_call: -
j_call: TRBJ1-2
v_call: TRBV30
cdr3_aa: CAWSVLARSYTF
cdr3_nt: TGTGCCTGGAGTGTACTGGCGCGGAGCTACACCTTC

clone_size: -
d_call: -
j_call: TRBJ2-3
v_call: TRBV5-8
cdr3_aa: CASSAQGPDTQYF
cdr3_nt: TGTGCCAGCAGCGCTCAGGGGCCAGATACGCAGTATTTT

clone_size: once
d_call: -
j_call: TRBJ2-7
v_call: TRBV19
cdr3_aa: CASSEYVFSYEQYF
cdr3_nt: TGTGCCAGTAGTGAGTATGTCTTCTCCTACGAGCAGTACTTC

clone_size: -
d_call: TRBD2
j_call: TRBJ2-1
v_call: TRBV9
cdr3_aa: CASSRGTRMLEQFF
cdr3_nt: TGTGCCAGCAGCCGGGGGACTAGGATGCTTGAGCAGTTCTTC

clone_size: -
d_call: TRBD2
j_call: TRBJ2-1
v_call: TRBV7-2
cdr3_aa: CASRSSGRGFGEQFF
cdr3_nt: TGTGCCAGCAGATCTAGCGGGAGGGGGTTCGGCGAGCAGTTCTTC

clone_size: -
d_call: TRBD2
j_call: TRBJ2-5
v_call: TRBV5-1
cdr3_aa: CASGGTLAGFQETQYF
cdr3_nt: TGCGCCAGCGGAGGTACGCTAGCGGGGTTTCAAGAGACCCAGTACTTC

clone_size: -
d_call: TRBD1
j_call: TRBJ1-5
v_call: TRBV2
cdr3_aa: CASSDGTGDNQPQHF
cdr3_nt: TGTGCCAGCAGTGACGGGACAGGAGATAATCAGCCCCAGCATTTT

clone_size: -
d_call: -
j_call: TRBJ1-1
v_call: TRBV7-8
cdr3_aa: CAGNWGLITEAFF
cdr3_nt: TGTGCCGGCAACTGGGGGCTGATCACTGAAGCTTTCTTT

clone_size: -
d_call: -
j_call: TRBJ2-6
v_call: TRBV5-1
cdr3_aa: CASSLNELSGANVLTF
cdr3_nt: TGCGCCAGCAGCTTGAACGAGCTCTCTGGGGCCAACGTCCTGACTTTC

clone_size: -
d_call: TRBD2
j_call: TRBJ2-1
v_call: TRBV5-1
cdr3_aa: CASSLGMAGGDNEQFF
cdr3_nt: TGCGCCAGCAGCTTAGGGATGGCGGGAGGTGACAATGAGCAGTTCTTC

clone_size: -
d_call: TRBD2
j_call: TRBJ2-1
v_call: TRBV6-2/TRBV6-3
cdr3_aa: CASSQREGFNEQFF
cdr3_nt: TGTGCCAGCAGTCAGCGGGAGGGATTCAATGAGCAGTTCTTC